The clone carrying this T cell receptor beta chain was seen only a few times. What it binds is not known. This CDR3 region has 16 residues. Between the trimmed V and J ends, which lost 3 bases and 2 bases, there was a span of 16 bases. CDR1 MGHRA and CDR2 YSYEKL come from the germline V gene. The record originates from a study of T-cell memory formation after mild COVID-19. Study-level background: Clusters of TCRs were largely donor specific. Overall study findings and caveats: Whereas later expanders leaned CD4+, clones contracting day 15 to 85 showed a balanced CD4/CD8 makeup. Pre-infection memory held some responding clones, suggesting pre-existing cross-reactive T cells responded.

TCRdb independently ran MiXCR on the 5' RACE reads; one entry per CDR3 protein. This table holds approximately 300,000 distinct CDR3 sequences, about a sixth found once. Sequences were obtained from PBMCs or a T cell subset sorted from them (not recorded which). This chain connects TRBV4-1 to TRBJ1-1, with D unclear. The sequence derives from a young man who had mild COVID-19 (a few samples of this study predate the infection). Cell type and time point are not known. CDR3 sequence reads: CASSQKPLEFNTEAFF. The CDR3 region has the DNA TGCGCCAGCAGCCAGAAGCCCCTGGAGTTTAACACTGAAGCTTTCTTT.